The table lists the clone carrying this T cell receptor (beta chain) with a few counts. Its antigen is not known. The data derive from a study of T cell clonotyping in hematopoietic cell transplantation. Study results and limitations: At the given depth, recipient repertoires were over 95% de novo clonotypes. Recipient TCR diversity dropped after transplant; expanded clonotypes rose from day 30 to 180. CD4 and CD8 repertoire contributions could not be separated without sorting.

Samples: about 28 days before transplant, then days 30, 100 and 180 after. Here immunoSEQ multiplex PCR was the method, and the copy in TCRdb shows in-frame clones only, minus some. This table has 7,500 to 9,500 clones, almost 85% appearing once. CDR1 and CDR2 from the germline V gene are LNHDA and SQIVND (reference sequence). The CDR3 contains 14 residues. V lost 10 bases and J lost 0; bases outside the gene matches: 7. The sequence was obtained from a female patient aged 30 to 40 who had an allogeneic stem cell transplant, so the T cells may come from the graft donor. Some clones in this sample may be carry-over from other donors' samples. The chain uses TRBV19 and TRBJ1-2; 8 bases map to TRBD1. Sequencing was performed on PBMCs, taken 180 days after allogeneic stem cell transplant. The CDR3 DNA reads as TGTGCCACAGGACAGGGAAACACTAACTATGGCTACACCTTC. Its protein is CATGQGNTNYGYTF.